One and the same sample provided the 29 T cell receptor beta chains below, sequenced in a study of T cell responses to AZD1222 COVID-19 vaccine. Clones were sequenced by immunoSEQ multiplex PCR, and TCRdb holds only the in-frame ones, with some missing. In the table there are some 160,000 clones, approximately 90% of which are singletons. The material sequenced was peripheral blood, taken on day 0 of AZD1222 vaccination. The source is an adult in good health.

The chain has TRBV18 and TRBJ1-1; weak D call: TRBD1 (6 bases). Germline V gene sequence: CDR1 KGHSH, CDR2 LQKENI. This CDR3 region has 15 residues. Trimming shortened V by 5 bases and J by 0 bases, and 13 bases separated the two germline ends. CDR3 region: CASSATGPMNTEAFF. The CDR3 DNA is TGTGCCAGCTCAGCAACAGGGCCGATGAACACTGAAGCTTTCTTT.

CDR3 residues: CASSIWTGEGGELFF. CDR3 bases: TGTGCCAGCAGCATATGGACAGGGGAGGGCGGGGAGCTGTTTTTT. The chain recombines TRBV7-8 with TRBJ2-2, with 9 bases identical to TRBD1. Losses at the gene ends were 5 bases for V and 7 bases for J; bases not matched to a gene: 8. The CDR3 has 15 residues. CDR1 is SGHVS and CDR2 is FQNEAQ in the germline V gene.

The chain employs TRBV14 and TRBJ1-2; the D gene is possibly TRBD1 (5 bases). V gave up 1 base and J gave up 3 bases, with 18 bases separating them. The CDR3 runs to 17 residues. CDR1 SGHDN and CDR2 FVKESK come from the germline V gene. The CDR3 protein is CASSQGRQGPPHYGYTF. The CDR3 DNA reads as TGTGCCAGCAGCCAAGGTCGTCAGGGTCCCCCTCACTATGGCTACACCTTC.

The genes are TRBV5-6 and TRBJ2-5, with D tentatively TRBD1 (7 bases). Germline-derived CDR1 and CDR2 are SGHDT and YYEEEE. The length of the CDR3 is 14 residues. V was shortened by 4 bases and J by 4 bases, with 14 bases between the two germline ends. The DNA of the CDR3 is TGTGCCAGCAGCGCAGACAGGGAGGCAGAGACCCAGTACTTC. Protein sequence: CASSADREAETQYF. Full variable domain (remainder filled in from reference TRBV5-6 and TRBJ2-5): DAGVTQSPTHLIKTRGQQVTLRCSPKSGHDTVSWYQQALGQGPQFIFQYYEEEERQRGNFPDRFSGHQFPNYSSELNVNALLLGDSALYLCASSADREAETQYFGPGTRLLVL.

V and J are TRBV5-1 and TRBJ2-2, with D perhaps TRBD2 (6 bases). CDR1 and CDR2 (germline): SGHRS, YFSETQ. This CDR3 is 12 amino acids long. Trimming took off 4 bases at V and 9 bases at J, with 10 bases between the two ends. CDR3 coding DNA: TGCGCCAGCAGCCAGGCGGGAAGGGAGCTGTTTTTT. Translating gives CASSQAGRELFF.

This rearrangement joins TRBV19 to TRBJ1-3, with D unresolved. Looked up from germline, CDR1 is LNHDA and CDR2 is SQIVND (reference sequence). V was shortened by 3 bases and J by 0 bases, with 12 bases between the two germline ends. This CDR3 region has 16 residues. The CDR3 coding sequence is TGTGCCAGTAGTATTGGACTCCTGAGCTCTGGAAACACCATATATTTT. Translated: CASSIGLLSSGNTIYF.

This sequence joins TRBV19 and TRBJ1-1; D is possibly TRBD1 (6 bases). This CDR3 is 13 amino acids long. Trimming left V 6 bases short and J 4 bases short, with 12 bases between. Germline assignment: CDR1 LNHDA and CDR2 SQIVND (reference sequence). The CDR3 loop is CASSGGWVTEAFF. The CDR3 region has the DNA TGTGCCAGTAGCGGGGGCTGGGTCACTGAAGCTTTCTTT.

V gene TRBV3-1 (or the pseudogene TRBV3-2) combines with J gene TRBJ1-2, with D possibly matching TRBD1 (5 bases). V was pared by 0 bases and J by 7 bases, with 12 bases between. Germline V gives CDR1 LGHDT, CDR2 YNNKEL (reference sequence). The CDR3 spans 14 residues. CDR3 coding DNA: TGTGCCAGCAGCCAAGATCTTTCGGGGGGTGGCTACACCTTC. It encodes CASSQDLSGGGYTF.

This chain joins TRBV9 and TRBJ1-6, with no clear D. CDR1 and CDR2 from the germline V gene are SGDLS and YYNGEE. V lost 2 bases and J 3 bases, leaving 6 bases between the germline ends. There are 14 residues in the CDR3. The CDR3 here is CASSVQNYNSPLHF. The CDR3 nucleotides are TGTGCCAGCAGCGTTCAGAACTATAATTCACCCCTCCACTTT.

This clone appeared a single time. An end of the junction does not agree with germline; a read error may underlie this. This chain connects TRBV7-7 to TRBJ2-1; the D gene is possibly TRBD2 (6 bases). The V gene's germline CDR1 is SSHAT and CDR2 FNYEAQ (reference sequence). The CDR3 runs 12 residues. DNA of the CDR3: TGTGCTAGCAGCTTAGATAGCGGTGAGCAGTTCTTC. It is translated as CASSLDSGEQFF.

This chain links TRBV11-2 with TRBJ2-2; D gene uncertain. Germline V CDR1 and CDR2: SGHAT, FQNNGV. The CDR3 has 16 amino acids. V was cut by 1 base and J by 1 base, with 10 bases left in between. CDR3 protein: CASSLVGQLNTGELFF. DNA of the CDR3: TGTGCCAGCAGCTTAGTAGGTCAGCTGAACACCGGGGAGCTGTTTTTT.

The chain carries TRBV21-1 and TRBJ2-7; the D segment call TRBD1 is taken from the table without a DNA check. TRBV21-1 is annotated as a pseudogene. This CDR3 spans 12 amino acids. CDR3 DNA sequence: TGTGCCAGCATCGGGACAGGGGACGAGCAGTACTTC. This translates into CASIGTGDEQYF.

V gene TRBV5-1 combines with J gene TRBJ2-1, with a tentative D call TRBD2 (6 bases). Trimming took 0 bases from V and 8 from J, leaving 12 bases between them. This CDR3 comprises 14 residues. Per germline, CDR1 SGHRS and CDR2 YFSETQ. The CDR3 DNA sequence: TGCGCCAGCAGCTTGGCGGTGGGAGGCGATGAGCAGTTCTTC. Residues: CASSLAVGGDEQFF.

This chain joins TRBV5-5 and TRBJ2-3, with a tentative D call TRBD2 (5 bases). Trimming cost V 4 bases and J 6 bases, with 12 bases left between them. The CDR3 has 13 amino acids. CDR1 SGHKS and CDR2 YYEKEE come from the germline V gene (reference sequence). For the CDR3, the DNA is TGTGCCAGCAGCGATTACCCGGGGGATACGCAGTATTTT. It specifies CASSDYPGDTQYF.

The chain joins TRBV25-1 to TRBJ2-2, with 8 bases lining up with TRBD2. Germline CDR1 and CDR2: MGHDK and SYGVNS. There are 14 residues in the CDR3. The V segment lost 6 bases and the J segment 7 bases; nucleotides outside the gene matches: 7. The CDR3 region has the DNA TGTGCCAGCAGCTTAACCGGGGGGGTCGGGGAGCTGTTTTTT. Residues: CASSLTGGVGELFF.

The chain uses TRBV24-1 and TRBJ1-1; D unresolved. Trimming removed 1 base from V and 6 bases from J, with 8 bases in between. The CDR3 runs 13 residues. CDR1 and CDR2 (germline): KGHDR, SFDVKD. CDR3 DNA sequence: TGTGCCACCAGTGATTTTGCTCGTTCTGAAGCTTTCTTT. This sequence encodes CATSDFARSEAFF.

The gene calls are TRBV5-5 and TRBJ2-1; D remains ambiguous. This CDR3 contains 16 residues. Trimming stripped 0 bases from V and 4 bases from J, with 14 bases between. Germline V CDR1 and CDR2: SGHKS, YYEKEE (reference sequence). The CDR3 loop reads CASSLDGGRSYNEQFF. Here the CDR3 DNA reads TGTGCCAGCAGCTTGGACGGTGGTCGGTCTTACAATGAGCAGTTCTTC.

The V and J genes are TRBV6-5 and TRBJ1-2; D gene uncertain. Trimming left V 6 bases short and J 2 bases short, with 10 bases between. This CDR3 spans 13 amino acids. Germline values: CDR1 MNHEY, CDR2 SVGAGI. CDR3 in DNA: TGTGCCAGCAGCTCTAGTAGAAACTATGGCTACACCTTC. It codes for CASSSSRNYGYTF.

The DNA for the CDR3 is TGTGCCAGCAGTGAAGTAAGGACAAAGGCCTCCTACAATGAGCAGTTCTTC. Its protein is CASSEVRTKASYNEQFF. The rearrangement links TRBV6-1 to TRBJ2-1; TRBD1 is a possible D gene (5 bases). This CDR3 has 17 residues. Trimming removed 1 base at V and 0 bases at J, with 13 bases between. CDR1 is MNHNS and CDR2 is SASEGT in the germline V gene.

A single count supports this clone. V gene TRBV5-1 combines with J gene TRBJ2-7; TRBD2 aligns across 8 bases. The CDR3 contains 15 residues. Germline V CDR1 and CDR2: SGHRS, YFSETQ. The V and J ends lost 0 bases and 2 bases, in that order; junction bases with no gene match: 4. This chain's CDR3 is CASSLVAGQAYEQYF. CDR3 in DNA: TGCGCCAGCAGCTTGGTAGCGGGACAAGCCTACGAGCAGTACTTC.

The chain carries TRBV6-6 and TRBJ1-5, with 7 bases lining up with TRBD1. Germline CDR1 MNHNY, CDR2 SVGAGI (reference sequence). The length of the CDR3 is 20 residues. V was clipped by 5 bases and J by 1 base; unmatched bases: 20. CDR3 sequence (DNA): TGTGCCAGCAGTCGACTCCTTGGAGGGAGGGGGCTTTCCAGCAATCAGCCCCAGCATTTT. Protein sequence: CASSRLLGGRGLSSNQPQHF.

The DNA for the CDR3 is TGTGCCAGCAGCCCGAGGGGGGGGCGCATCAACATTCAGTACTTC. Translated: CASSPRGGRINIQYF. V is TRBV6-2 or TRBV6-3 and J is TRBJ2-4; D might be TRBD2 (7 bases). V shed 6 bases and J shed 7 bases, with 19 bases lying between them. Germline loops: CDR1 MNHEY, CDR2 SVGEGT. The CDR3 runs 15 residues.

This chain connects TRBV2 to TRBJ1-2; no clear D. Deletions cut 7 bases from V and 2 bases from J, with 5 bases between. Germline V gene data show CDR1 as SNHLY and CDR2 as FYNNEI. This CDR3 contains 11 residues. The CDR3 DNA reads TGTGCCAGCATGGCGAACTATGGCTACACCTTC. This gives the protein CASMANYGYTF. Drawing the rest from reference TRBV2 and TRBJ1-2, the complete variable domain is EPEVTQTPSHQVTQMGQEVILRCVPISNHLYFYWYRQILGQKVEFLVSFYNNEISEKSEIFDDQFSVERPDGSNFTLKIRSTKLEDSAMYFCASMANYGYTFGSGTRLTVV.

V gene TRBV19 combines with J gene TRBJ2-3, with D perhaps TRBD1 (6 bases). The CDR3 runs 13 residues. V was trimmed by 5 bases and J by 8 bases, leaving 14 bases between them. Germline CDR1 and CDR2: LNHDA and SQIVND (reference sequence). The CDR3 DNA reads TGTGCCAGTAGTTCCCAGGGGCCTCCTACGCAGTATTTT. Its protein is CASSSQGPPTQYF.

The V gene is TRBV4-1, the J gene TRBJ1-2, with D perhaps TRBD1 (5 bases). V lost 0 bases, J lost 0 bases, and 8 bases lay in between. This CDR3 has 15 residues. The germline V gene encodes CDR1 MGHRA and CDR2 YSYEKL. This CDR3 is CASSQDAGPNYGYTF. The CDR3 DNA reads as TGCGCCAGCAGCCAAGACGCGGGACCTAACTATGGCTACACCTTC.

This chain joins TRBV6-9 and TRBJ1-5; 8 bases line up with TRBD1. CDR1 MNHGY and CDR2 SVAAGI come from the germline V gene. Trimming cost V 2 bases and J 3 bases; bases outside gene matches: 12. The CDR3 spans 18 residues. CDR3 loop: CASSYGPPTGENNQPQHF. The CDR3 nucleotides are TGTGCCAGCAGTTATGGGCCCCCGACAGGGGAGAACAATCAGCCCCAGCATTTT.

V usage is TRBV20-1 and J usage is TRBJ1-1; D uncertain. The CDR3 loop spans 10 amino acids. Germline V gene sequence: CDR1 DFQATT, CDR2 SNEGSKA (reference sequence). Trimming removed 4 bases at V and 6 bases at J, with 6 bases between. The DNA for the CDR3 is TGCAGTGCTATTAGAGCTGAAGCTTTCTTT. This codes for CSAIRAEAFF.

The chain carries TRBV28 and TRBJ2-7, with unresolved D. This CDR3 has 15 amino acids. V lost 3 bases and J lost 2, with 14 bases in between. Germline values: CDR1 MDHEN, CDR2 SYDVKM. The CDR3 spells CASSLVGRSPYEQYF. CDR3 in DNA: TGTGCCAGCAGTTTGGTGGGAAGGTCGCCCTACGAGCAGTACTTC.

The chain couples TRBV5-8 to TRBJ2-3, with TRBD2 matching over 8 bases. From germline, CDR1 is SGHTS and CDR2 YDEGEE. This CDR3 region has 16 residues. J was trimmed by 3 bases and V by 4 bases; bases with no gene match: 10. DNA for the CDR3: TGTGCCAGCAGCCCGATCCCGGGACTAGTTACAGATACGCAGTATTTT. This sequence encodes CASSPIPGLVTDTQYF.